This T cell receptor (beta chain) was identified during a study of memory CD4+ T cells and cytomegalovirus serostatus. Looking at the study overall: Healthy Belgian adult donors included fewer than 10 CMV-positive and about two dozen CMV-negative people.

Points from the study as a whole: The CMV-associated TCR signature appears largely within the CD4+ memory repertoire.

The germline V and J ends were trimmed by 3 bases and 0 bases, with 8 bases remaining between them. The CDR3 loop spans 14 amino acids. Germline values: CDR1 KGHSH, CDR2 LQKENI. Single viable CD3+CD4+CD8-CD45RO+ cells were sorted as the memory CD4+ T cells. Using immunoSEQ multiplex PCR, the repertoire was profiled, and TCRdb retains in-frame clones only, with some absent. The sample includes about 43,000 clones, 77% of them seen just once. Regarding this clone: Antigen unknown.

Sequenced material: memory CD4+ T cells from blood. This TCR was recovered from an adult in good health and CMV-seronegative. The J gene is TRBJ2-5, the V gene TRBV18; D remains ambiguous. Written as DNA, the CDR3 is TGTGCCAGCTCACCCTCTAGGGACCAAGAGACCCAGTACTTC. Its protein is CASSPSRDQETQYF. Looking up the rest from reference TRBV18 and TRBJ2-5 gives the full variable domain: NAGVMQNPRHLVRRRGQEARLRCSPMKGHSHVYWYRQLPEEGLKFMVYLQKENIIDESGMPKERFSAEFPKEGPSILRIQQVVRGDSAAYFCASSPSRDQETQYFGPGTRLLVL.